These 6 T cell receptor beta chains share one sample of origin, sequenced in a study of control samples from healthy donors and cancer patients. The table came from immunoSEQ multiplex PCR; TCRdb's copy has only in-frame clones and leaves some out. Here the sample spans over 55,000 clones, approximately 89% being singletons. Sequences were obtained from PBMCs. The receptors shown here come from a man younger than 45 with colorectal cancer.

The CDR3 DNA reads as TGTGCCAGCAGTTTAACGCCGGGACAGGGGGCTGAAGCTTTCTTT. Translation: CASSLTPGQGAEAFF. The chain carries TRBV28 and TRBJ1-1; 11 bases are shared with TRBD1. Germline trimming cut 2 bases from V and 6 bases from J; bases unmatched to any gene: 5. Per germline, CDR1 MDHEN and CDR2 SYDVKM. The CDR3 covers 15 residues.

CDR3 residues: CASSLFFLVNEKLFF. CDR3 bases: TGTGCCAGCAGCTTATTCTTCTTGGTTAATGAAAAACTGTTTTTT. The chain links TRBV11-2 to TRBJ1-4; D call uncertain. The CDR3 is 15 residues long. Germline CDR1 is SGHAT and CDR2 is FQNNGV. Trimming took off 2 bases at V and 4 bases at J, with 11 bases between the two ends.

The V call is TRBV14, the J call TRBJ1-2, with D uncertain. The V gene's germline CDR1 is SGHDN and CDR2 FVKESK. This CDR3 is built from 16 residues. The V end lost 2 bases, the J end lost 3 bases, and 16 bases lay between the germline ends. This CDR3 is CASSQLRATDYYGYTF. In nucleotides, the CDR3 is TGTGCCAGCAGCCAACTCCGGGCGACGGATTACTATGGCTACACCTTC.

This rearrangement joins TRBV30 to TRBJ1-2; D gene unclear. The CDR3 has 15 residues. Trimming stripped 1 base from V and 5 bases from J, with 17 bases between. The germline gives CDR1 GTSNPN, CDR2 SVGIG (reference sequence). CDR3 nucleotides: TGTGCCTGGAGTGGGTCTGGGGTACCTAGTTATGGCTACACCTTC. Translating gives CAWSGSGVPSYGYTF. The variable domain in full, completed from reference TRBV30 and TRBJ1-2, reads SQTIHQWPATLVQPVGSPLSLECTVEGTSNPNLYWYRQAAGRGLQLLFYSVGIGQISSEVPQNLSASRPQDRQFILSSKKLLLSDSGFYLCAWSGSGVPSYGYTFGSGTRLTVV.

The rearrangement uses TRBV21-1 and TRBJ1-5. TRBV21-1 is a recognized pseudogene. This CDR3 is 21 amino acids long. CDR3 DNA sequence: TGTGCCAGCAGCAAAGAGGAGGTTGACGGGTCGAGGGTCGGGAGCAATCAGCCCCAGCATTTT. Translated: CASSKEEVDGSRVGSNQPQHF.

This clone was seen only once. DNA of the CDR3: TGCGCCAGCAGCCGAACAGGGGCCCCGGTCGAATCTGAAGCTTTCTTT. Protein sequence: CASSRTGAPVESEAFF. The rearrangement links TRBV4-3 to TRBJ1-1, with TRBD1 matching over 7 bases. The ends lost 4 bases at V and 6 bases at J; junction bases unmatched: 14. Germline CDR1 reads LGHNA; CDR2 reads YSLEER. The length of the CDR3 is 16 residues.